This paragraph covers one T cell receptor beta chain sequence. One junction end does not reproduce the germline sequence, and a read error may be involved. This sample is part of a study of blood T cell repertoires in COVID-19. In the original processing: For nucleated cells, counts were estimated from reference gene primer amplification. Sequencing used immunoSEQ multiplex PCR; TCRdb keeps in-frame clones, though not all of them. The V and J calls and clone size are taken from that table; D and trimming were inferred from the DNA. Of 370,000 or so clones listed, approximately 89% are singletons. The CDR3 loop spans 10 amino acids. From germline, CDR1 is SGHAT and CDR2 FQNNGV.

This receptor was identified in a man younger than 45 who had recovered from COVID-19. V and J are TRBV11-2 and TRBJ1-2; D not resolved. Source material: PBMCs or T cells enriched from blood (not recorded which). The CDR3, as DNA: TGTGCCAGCAGCTTAATTGTTTGTCATTTC. It is translated as CASSLIVCHF.